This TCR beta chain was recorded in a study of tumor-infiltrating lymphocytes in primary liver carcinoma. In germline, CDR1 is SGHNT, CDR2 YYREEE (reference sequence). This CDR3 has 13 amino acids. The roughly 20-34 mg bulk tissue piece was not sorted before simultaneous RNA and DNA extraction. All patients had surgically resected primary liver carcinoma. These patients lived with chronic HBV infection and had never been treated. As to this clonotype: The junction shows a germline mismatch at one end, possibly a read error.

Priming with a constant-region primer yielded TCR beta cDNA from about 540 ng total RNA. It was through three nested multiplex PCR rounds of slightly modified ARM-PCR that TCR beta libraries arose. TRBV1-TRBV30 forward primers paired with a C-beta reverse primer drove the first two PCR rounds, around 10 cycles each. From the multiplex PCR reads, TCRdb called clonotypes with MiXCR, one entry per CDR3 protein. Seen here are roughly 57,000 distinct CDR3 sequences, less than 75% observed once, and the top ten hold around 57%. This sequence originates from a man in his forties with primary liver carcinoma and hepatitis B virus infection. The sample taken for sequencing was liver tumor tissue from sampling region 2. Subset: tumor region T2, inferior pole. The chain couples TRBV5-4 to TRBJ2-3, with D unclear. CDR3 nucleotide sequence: TGTGCCAGCAGCATGGCTGGGGAAGATACACAGTATTTT. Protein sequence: CASSMAGEDTQYF.